These 29 T cell receptor beta chains came from one sample sequenced in a study of cytomegalovirus exposure and HLA in healthy donors. Vbeta (60) and Jbeta (13) primers were used in the PCR. Here immunoSEQ multiplex PCR was the method, and the copy in TCRdb shows in-frame clones only, minus some. The sample lists about 140,000 clones; 73% were seen once. The sequencing sample was made of PBMCs. The receptors derive from a human donor in good health.

J is TRBJ2-1 and V is TRBV27; 8 nucleotides agree with TRBD2. Germline CDR1 MNHEY, CDR2 SMNVEV (reference sequence). The J segment lost 5 bases and the V segment lost 9 bases, leaving 9 bases of the junction unmatched. The CDR3 consists of 14 residues. The CDR3 reads CASTSGGLNNEQFF. DNA of the CDR3: TGTGCCAGTACTAGCGGAGGACTTAACAATGAGCAGTTCTTC.

This clone was seen only a few times. CDR3 nucleotides: TGCGCCAGCAGCTCGCGGGTCGGGGAGCTGTTTTTT. This translates into CASSSRVGELFF. The chain joins TRBV4-1 to TRBJ2-2; possible D gene TRBD2, 5 bases. V was pared by 5 bases and J by 7 bases, with 8 bases between. Germline loops: CDR1 MGHRA, CDR2 YSYEKL. The length of the CDR3 is 12 residues.

This rearrangement joins TRBV6-1 to TRBJ2-2; 7 positions agree with TRBD1. The CDR3 is 13 amino acids. CDR1 and CDR2 from the germline V gene are MNHNS and SASEGT. Unmatched junction bases numbered 3, after V lost 8 bases and J lost 3 bases. Here the CDR3 DNA reads TGTGCCAGCGGTCAGGGGGACACCGGGGAGCTGTTTTTT. It translates to CASGQGDTGELFF.

This chain connects TRBV6-1 to TRBJ2-7; a possible D gene is TRBD2 (5 bases). Trimming took off 7 bases at V and 6 bases at J, with 13 bases between the two ends. The CDR3 has 12 residues. Germline-derived CDR1 and CDR2 are MNHNS and SASEGT. This CDR3 reads CASTGTSCEQYF. CDR3 in DNA: TGTGCCAGCACCGGAACTAGTTGCGAGCAGTACTTC.

The chain couples TRBV6-1 to TRBJ1-4, with no clear D. The CDR3 has 13 residues. CDR1 is MNHNS and CDR2 is SASEGT in the germline V gene. The V gene lost 4 bases and the J gene lost 1 base, with 4 bases spanning the gap. CDR3 sequence reads: CASSVVTNEKLFF. In DNA form, the CDR3 reads TGTGCCAGCAGTGTCGTAACTAATGAAAAACTGTTTTTT.

The CDR3 loop reads CASTVGGGPSYEQYF. CDR3 coding DNA: TGTGCCAGCACCGTCGGGGGGGGACCCTCCTACGAGCAGTACTTC. This sequence joins TRBV5-5 and TRBJ2-7, with 8 bases lining up with TRBD2. The CDR3 spans 15 residues. CDR1 and CDR2 from the germline V gene are SGHKS and YYEKEE (reference sequence). J was trimmed by 0 bases and V by 6 bases; bases with no gene match: 8.

The chain has TRBV27 and TRBJ1-2, with 11 bases lining up with TRBD1. V lost 5 bases to trimming and J lost 2 bases; unmatched junction nucleotides: 1. The length of the CDR3 is 14 residues. The germline CDR1 and CDR2 sequences are MNHEY and SMNVEV (reference sequence). The CDR3 DNA follows: TGTGCCAGCAGTGGGGACAGGGGGAACTATGGCTACACCTTC. Translation: CASSGDRGNYGYTF.

The chain carries TRBV13 and TRBJ1-5, with a tentative D call TRBD1 (5 bases). Germline assignment: CDR1 PRHDT and CDR2 FYEKMQ (reference sequence). The CDR3 sequence is 12 residues long. V gave up 5 bases and J gave up 9 bases, with 11 bases separating them. CDR3 DNA sequence: TGTGCCAGCAGCCTTGGGGGGGGGCCCCAGCATTTT. Encoded protein: CASSLGGGPQHF.

The chain combines TRBV19 with TRBJ1-2, with D perhaps TRBD1 (5 bases). CDR3 size: 11 residues. Between the trimmed V and J ends, which lost 11 bases and 4 bases, there was a span of 11 bases. CDR1 is LNHDA and CDR2 is SQIVND in the germline V gene (reference sequence). The CDR3 nucleotides read TGTGCCGCGGGGCGGATCTATGGCTACACCTTC. Its protein is CAAGRIYGYTF. Looking up the rest from reference TRBV19 and TRBJ1-2 gives the full variable domain: DGGITQSPKYLFRKEGQNVTLSCEQNLNHDAMYWYRQDPGQGLRLIYYSQIVNDFQKGDIAEGYSVSREKKESFPLTVTSAQKNPTAFYLCAAGRIYGYTFGSGTRLTVV.

The chain is built from TRBV18 and TRBJ2-2; possibly TRBD2 for D (5 bases). Germline values: CDR1 KGHSH, CDR2 LQKENI. Between the trimmed V and J ends, which lost 0 bases and 1 base, there was a span of 9 bases. This CDR3 spans 16 amino acids. The DNA of the CDR3 is TGTGCCAGCTCACCACCTGACGGGATGAACACCGGGGAGCTGTTTTTT. This translates into CASSPPDGMNTGELFF.

This clone was picked up a small number of times. The chain carries TRBV5-8 and TRBJ2-1; 8 bases are a match to TRBD2. V trimming: 4 bases; J trimming: 8 bases; junction bases outside the gene matches: 8. CDR3 length: 14 amino acids. CDR1 and CDR2 from the germline V gene are SGHTS and YDEGEE. The CDR3 is CASSPVWRGDEQFF. Here the CDR3 DNA reads TGTGCCAGCAGCCCGGTGTGGCGGGGGGATGAGCAGTTCTTC.

The chain combines TRBV5-1 with TRBJ2-1; 7 bases fit TRBD2. V trimming: 4 bases; J trimming: 3 bases; junction bases outside the gene matches: 1. From germline, CDR1 is SGHRS and CDR2 YFSETQ. The CDR3 consists of 13 residues. CDR3 loop: CASSGGGYNEQFF. The CDR3 DNA reads as TGCGCCAGCAGCGGCGGGGGCTACAATGAGCAGTTCTTC.

This sequence joins TRBV11-2 and TRBJ2-7; TRBD1 is a possible D gene (6 bases). Trimming shortened V by 8 bases and J by 0 bases, and 14 bases separated the two germline ends. The V gene's germline CDR1 is SGHAT and CDR2 FQNNGV. CDR3 length: 14 amino acids. CDR3 coding DNA: TGTGCCAGCCTCCAACTACAGGGCTCCTACGAGCAGTACTTC. This codes for CASLQLQGSYEQYF.

The rearrangement joins TRBV10-3 to TRBJ1-5; 7 bases agree with TRBD1. Trimming at V came to 2 bases and at J to 4 bases, leaving 5 bases not matched to a gene. The CDR3 loop spans 15 amino acids. CDR1 and CDR2 (germline): ENHRY, SYGVKD. The DNA of the CDR3 is TGTGCCATCAGTGAGCGAGGGGGCGGGAATCAGCCCCAGCATTTT. Its translation: CAISERGGGNQPQHF.

The chain has TRBV11-3 and TRBJ2-3, with D tentatively TRBD1 (6 bases). This CDR3 has 14 amino acids. CDR1 and CDR2 from the germline V gene are SGHNT and YENEEA. V lost 8 bases and J lost 2, with 14 bases in between. The CDR3 region is CASSEGGATDTQYF. The CDR3 region has the DNA TGTGCCAGCTCGGAAGGGGGTGCCACAGATACGCAGTATTTT. The whole variable domain, filled in from reference TRBV11-3 and TRBJ2-3, reads EAGVVQSPRYKIIEKKQPVAFWCNPISGHNTLYWYLQNLGQGPELLIRYENEEAVDDSQLPKDRFSAERLKGVDSTLKIQPAELGDSAVYLCASSEGGATDTQYFGPGTRLTVL.

This CDR3 reads CASIRTSGGASDTQYF. As DNA, the CDR3 is TGTGCCAGCATAAGGACTAGCGGGGGGGCGTCAGATACGCAGTATTTT. This chain connects TRBV27 to TRBJ2-3, with 15 bases fitting TRBD2. The length of the CDR3 is 16 residues. The V segment lost 7 bases and the J segment 4 bases; nucleotides outside the gene matches: 6. The V gene's germline CDR1 is MNHEY and CDR2 SMNVEV (reference sequence).

This clone appeared a few times. The rearrangement joins TRBV11-2 to TRBJ2-4; 9 bases map to TRBD1. With V trimmed by 8 bases and J by 7 bases, 6 bases remained unmatched. CDR1 SGHAT and CDR2 FQNNGV come from the germline V gene. This CDR3 contains 13 residues. The CDR3 spells CASRGQGWNIQYF. The CDR3 DNA is TGTGCCAGCCGGGGACAGGGATGGAACATTCAGTACTTC.

The chain uses TRBV7-6 and TRBJ2-2; D gene uncertain. CDR3 length equals 16 residues. With 7 bases removed from V and 0 bases from J, the gap between germline ends came to 15 bases. The germline V gene has CDR1 SGHVS and CDR2 FNYEAQ. The CDR3 spells CASNNEVATNTGELFF. The CDR3 bases are TGTGCCAGCAATAATGAGGTAGCCACGAACACCGGGGAGCTGTTTTTT.

The chain carries TRBV5-4 and TRBJ2-3, with TRBD2 identical over 8 bases. The CDR3 contains 16 residues. Germline V gene sequence: CDR1 SGHNT, CDR2 YYREEE (reference sequence). V trimming: 7 bases; J trimming: 3 bases; junction bases outside the gene matches: 13. The DNA for the CDR3 is TGTGCCAGCGGCACGAATCACGGGGGGGTTACAGATACGCAGTATTTT. Its protein product is CASGTNHGGVTDTQYF. The complete variable domain, with remaining parts taken from reference TRBV5-4 and TRBJ2-3, reads ETGVTQSPTHLIKTRGQQVTLRCSSQSGHNTVSWYQQALGQGPQFIFQYYREEENGRGNFPPRFSGLQFPNYSSELNVNALELDDSALYLCASGTNHGGVTDTQYFGPGTRLTVL.

For the CDR3, the DNA is TGTGCCAGCAGGCGGGACAGGGCTAATTCACCCCTCCACTTT. Translating gives CASRRDRANSPLHF. The chain is built from TRBV28 and TRBJ1-6; 9 bases fit TRBD1. Trimming cost V 6 bases and J 6 bases; bases outside gene matches: 3. Germline V CDR1 and CDR2: MDHEN, SYDVKM. This CDR3 is built from 14 residues.

This chain connects TRBV11-1 to TRBJ2-5; D gene unclear. Germline V gene lookup returns CDR1 SGHAT and CDR2 FQDESV (reference sequence). Trimming took 3 bases from V and 4 from J, leaving 12 bases between them. The CDR3 covers 14 residues. The CDR3, as DNA: TGTGCCAGCAGCTTGTCGGGTGTCTTAGAGACCCAGTACTTC. Translated: CASSLSGVLETQYF.

V gene TRBV14 combines with J gene TRBJ2-7; TRBD1 might be the D (7 bases). Trimming took off 5 bases at V and 6 bases at J, with 14 bases between the two ends. The CDR3 loop spans 13 amino acids. CDR1 is SGHDN and CDR2 is FVKESK in the germline V gene. CDR3 protein: CASSYGQEGEQYF. The CDR3 DNA sequence: TGTGCCAGCAGCTACGGACAGGAGGGCGAGCAGTACTTC. The entire variable domain, with the rest obtained from reference TRBV14 and TRBJ2-7, is as follows: EAGVTQFPSHSVIEKGQTVTLRCDPISGHDNLYWYRRVMGKEIKFLLHFVKESKQDESGMPNNRFLAERTGGTYSTLKVQPAELEDSGVYFCASSYGQEGEQYFGPGTRLTVT.

The chain joins TRBV5-5 to TRBJ1-2, with 12 bases fitting TRBD1. This CDR3 has 16 amino acids. CDR1 and CDR2 (germline): SGHKS, YYEKEE (reference sequence). V lost 4 bases to trimming and J lost 4 bases; unmatched junction nucleotides: 8. The CDR3 reads CASSPRDRGLAYGYTF. CDR3 sequence (DNA): TGTGCCAGCAGCCCCCGGGACAGGGGGCTGGCCTATGGCTACACCTTC.

This chain uses TRBV15 with TRBJ2-7; 8 bases agree with TRBD2. The CDR3 loop spans 15 amino acids. Trimming cost V 1 base and J 3 bases; bases outside gene matches: 5. Germline CDR1 and CDR2: LNHNV and YYDKDF (reference sequence). The CDR3 spells CATSRGTSRHYEQYF. CDR3 nucleotide sequence: TGTGCCACCAGCAGAGGGACTAGCCGACACTACGAGCAGTACTTC.

The chain links TRBV5-1 to TRBJ1-1; 9 bases fit TRBD1. With 2 bases clipped from V and 3 bases from J, the junction kept 14 bases outside the gene matches. The CDR3 has 18 residues. Germline lookup yields CDR1 SGHRS and CDR2 YFSETQ. The CDR3 spells CASSFTLGTGILDTEAFF. Here the CDR3 DNA reads TGCGCCAGCAGCTTTACCTTGGGGACAGGGATATTGGACACTGAAGCTTTCTTT.

This clone was seen more than once but under ten times. CDR3 sequence reads: CASNLGRTATNEKLFF. The CDR3 DNA follows: TGTGCCAGTAATTTGGGACGGACAGCAACTAATGAAAAACTGTTTTTT. The chain uses TRBV19 and TRBJ1-4; TRBD1 might be the D (6 bases). Germline V gives CDR1 LNHDA, CDR2 SQIVND (reference sequence). Trimming cost V 7 bases and J 0 bases, with 15 bases left between them. The CDR3 extends over 16 amino acids.

This sequence joins TRBV6-1 and TRBJ2-7; the match to TRBD2 covers 7 bases. The CDR3 extends over 14 amino acids. V lost 7 bases, J lost 3 bases, and 9 bases stayed unmatched. Germline V lookup: CDR1 MNHNS, CDR2 SASEGT. CDR3 bases: TGTGCCAGCACCACAGAGGGAGGGAACTACGAGCAGTACTTC. Amino acid sequence: CASTTEGGNYEQYF.

The chain recombines TRBV27 with TRBJ1-2; 9 nucleotides align to TRBD1. The germline CDR1 and CDR2 sequences are MNHEY and SMNVEV (reference sequence). V lost 7 bases, J lost 0 bases, and 6 bases stayed unmatched. The CDR3 consists of 15 residues. CDR3 bases: TGTGCCAGCAACCCGACAGGGGGAGCTAACTATGGCTACACCTTC. This translates into CASNPTGGANYGYTF.

In this sample, this clone turned up a few times. Here the CDR3 DNA reads TGTGCCAGCAGCATCCACCAGGGCTCCTACGAGCAGTACTTC. It yields the protein CASSIHQGSYEQYF. The chain couples TRBV7-9 to TRBJ2-7, with D possibly TRBD1 on 5 matching bases. V lost 5 bases and J 0 bases, leaving 11 bases between the germline ends. This CDR3 spans 14 amino acids. Germline CDR1 and CDR2: SEHNR and FQNEAQ (reference sequence).